This TCR beta chain was sequenced during a study of regulatory T cells in long-lasting Graves disease. The CDR3 is 16 residues long. Trimming cost V 3 bases and J 6 bases, with 18 bases left between them. Per the germline V gene, CDR1 is DFQATT and CDR2 is SNEGSKA (reference sequence). Through Arm-PCR of CDR3 regions and iRepertoire HTBI primers, TCR beta libraries were built. TCRdb re-analysed the multiplex PCR reads in MiXCR, keeping a single row per CDR3 protein. The table includes approximately 400,000 distinct CDR3 sequences, roughly 25% detected once. This clonotype has a handful of counts. Its antigen remains unidentified. Time point denoted: persistent/refractory GD, antithyroid drugs over 5 years with positive TRAb. Making the TCR library involved RNA that had been extracted from PBMCs. Patients came from an endocrinology department in Xi'an, China. Findings and limits, study-wide: Those with persistent disease had in common more public clonotypes (roughly 3,000) than new patients (approximately 1,000). Thyroid tissue went unstudied; only peripheral blood was examined.

J is TRBJ1-6 and V is TRBV20-1; D gene unclear. The receptor was isolated from a middle-aged woman with Graves disease. Here the sequenced sample was peripheral blood mononuclear cells (PBMCs), taken when the disease was refractory, from a patient treated with antithyroid drugs. CDR3 nucleotide sequence: TGCAGTGCTAGGGCCTCGGGCAGTCCTTCTAATTCACCCCTCCACTTT. Translation: CSARASGSPSNSPLHF.